The 17 T cell receptor beta chains listed next were all sequenced from one sample in a study of blood T cell repertoires in COVID-19. Clones were sequenced by immunoSEQ multiplex PCR, and TCRdb holds only the in-frame ones, with some missing. The sample has roughly 150,000 clones, around 89% seen once. The sequenced sample was peripheral blood. The source is a woman aged 55-70 years with active COVID-19.

The V gene is TRBV3-1 (or the pseudogene TRBV3-2), the J gene TRBJ2-3, with D hard to call. Germline loops: CDR1 LGHDT, CDR2 YNNKEL (reference sequence). This CDR3 region has 13 residues. V lost 11 bases and J lost 0, with 12 bases in between. Here the CDR3 reads CAGPPSSTDTQYF. The CDR3, as DNA: TGTGCCGGCCCACCATCAAGCACAGATACGCAGTATTTT.

The chain uses TRBV18 and TRBJ2-1; 14 positions agree with TRBD2. V lost 1 base to trimming and J lost 9 bases; unmatched junction nucleotides: 5. The CDR3 loop spans 16 amino acids. CDR1 is KGHSH and CDR2 is LQKENI in the germline V gene. This CDR3 reads CASSPQTSGRVGEQFF. DNA for the CDR3: TGTGCCAGCTCACCACAGACTAGCGGGAGGGTAGGTGAGCAGTTCTTC.

The CDR3 DNA follows: TGTGCCAGCAGCCAGGGGGCTCCTCAGAGCTCTGGAAACACCATATATTTT. This encodes CASSQGAPQSSGNTIYF. The genes are TRBV3-1 (or the pseudogene TRBV3-2) and TRBJ1-3; a weak D match, TRBD1 (6 bases). The germline V and J ends were trimmed by 3 bases and 0 bases, with 15 bases remaining between them. Germline V gene data show CDR1 as LGHDT and CDR2 as YNNKEL (reference sequence). The CDR3 sequence is 17 residues long.

The chain carries TRBV5-4 and TRBJ2-5; 12 bases are shared with TRBD2. The CDR3 is made up of 19 amino acids. The V gene end was trimmed by 0 bases and the J gene end by 3 bases; junction bases not matched to a gene: 12. Germline V lookup: CDR1 SGHNT, CDR2 YYREEE (reference sequence). CDR3 coding DNA: TGTGCCAGCAGCTTGGGCCCTGTAGTGGCTAGCGGGAGGGAAGAGACCCAGTACTTC. Translation gives CASSLGPVVASGREETQYF.

The chain employs TRBV14 and TRBJ2-1; 12 nucleotides agree with TRBD2. Germline CDR1 SGHDN, CDR2 FVKESK. V lost 0 bases, J lost 8 bases, and 11 bases stayed unmatched. The CDR3 loop spans 18 amino acids. The CDR3 here is CASSQDELAGGRLHEQFF. CDR3 nucleotides: TGTGCCAGCAGCCAAGATGAGCTAGCGGGAGGGAGGTTACATGAGCAGTTCTTC.

V gene TRBV7-3 combines with J gene TRBJ2-1; TRBD2 is a possible D gene (6 bases). V was pared by 3 bases and J by 7 bases, with 13 bases between. CDR3 length: 14 residues. Per germline, CDR1 SGHTA and CDR2 FQGTGA. CDR3 coding DNA: TGTGCCAGCAGCTTCGTCGCGGGGAATAATGAGCAGTTCTTC. The encoded protein is CASSFVAGNNEQFF.

This chain connects TRBV7-3 to TRBJ2-6, with TRBD1 matching over 9 bases. Germline lookup yields CDR1 SGHTA and CDR2 FQGTGA. CDR3 length equals 18 residues. J gave up 2 bases and V 4 bases, and 9 bases lay outside the gene matches. In nucleotides, the CDR3 is TGTGCCAGCAGCTACCTGGACAGGGGAAAGGCTGGGGCCAACGTCCTGACTTTC. Its protein is CASSYLDRGKAGANVLTF.

The chain uses TRBV11-2 and TRBJ1-1, with D uncertain. Germline V gives CDR1 SGHAT, CDR2 FQNNGV. The germline V and J ends were trimmed by 1 base and 10 bases, with 10 bases remaining between them. The length of the CDR3 is 12 residues. In DNA, the CDR3 is TGTGCCAGCAGCTTAGGGGGAGGTGCAGCTTTCTTT. Amino acids: CASSLGGGAAFF.

This clone came up once. The genes are TRBV10-2 and TRBJ2-1; TRBD2 matches 9 bases. The CDR3 sequence is 21 residues long. The V gene's germline CDR1 is WSHSY and CDR2 SAAADI. Unmatched junction bases numbered 23, after V lost 8 bases and J lost 0 bases. The CDR3 DNA reads TGCGCCAGCGGTAGTGGGGGCCTGGGCTTTAGCGGGAGAGTCTCCTACAATGAGCAGTTCTTC. Translating gives CASGSGGLGFSGRVSYNEQFF.

V gene TRBV7-2 combines with J gene TRBJ2-5; 13 bases align to TRBD2. The CDR3 extends over 18 amino acids. CDR1 SGHTA and CDR2 FQGNSA come from the germline V gene. Trimming at V came to 3 bases and at J to 1 base, leaving 8 bases not matched to a gene. DNA of the CDR3: TGTGCCAGCAGCTTTCTCGGGACTAGCGGGAAAATCCAAGAGACCCAGTACTTC. Translation gives CASSFLGTSGKIQETQYF.

The V and J genes are TRBV28 and TRBJ2-5, with 12 bases fitting TRBD2. V trimming: 2 bases; J trimming: 5 bases; junction bases outside the gene matches: 3. The CDR3 runs to 15 residues. Germline-derived CDR1 and CDR2 are MDHEN and SYDVKM. The CDR3 is CASSLGLAGRETQYF. The CDR3 DNA sequence: TGTGCCAGCAGTTTAGGACTAGCGGGACGGGAGACCCAGTACTTC.

The chain links TRBV20-1 to TRBJ1-1; tentatively, D is TRBD1 (5 bases). V was pared by 0 bases and J by 10 bases, with 9 bases between. The length of the CDR3 is 11 residues. The germline gives CDR1 DFQATT, CDR2 SNEGSKA (reference sequence). The CDR3 nucleotides read TGCAGTGCTAGAGACGTTCAGGGAGCTTTCTTT. Residues: CSARDVQGAFF.

The rearrangement joins TRBV7-2 to TRBJ2-3; D is possibly TRBD2 (7 bases). There are 12 residues in the CDR3. Germline V gene sequence: CDR1 SGHTA, CDR2 FQGNSA. Trimming took off 5 bases at V and 9 bases at J, with 12 bases between the two ends. DNA for the CDR3: TGTGCCAGCAGCGGAGGGGGGGGGACGCAGTATTTT. This gives the protein CASSGGGGTQYF.

This clone has only one observation. The chain has TRBV10-3 and TRBJ2-3; 11 positions match TRBD2. V lost 2 bases and J lost 6; bases outside the gene matches: 7. The germline gives CDR1 ENHRY, CDR2 SYGVKD. The CDR3 loop spans 16 amino acids. The CDR3 region has the DNA TGTGCCATCAGTGAGATACTAGCGGGAGCTGGTGATACGCAGTATTTT. It encodes CAISEILAGAGDTQYF.

The chain is built from TRBV28 and TRBJ1-6; 11 nucleotides line up with TRBD1. This CDR3 is built from 17 residues. Germline CDR1 reads MDHEN; CDR2 reads SYDVKM. J gave up 3 bases and V 2 bases, and 3 bases lay outside the gene matches. The CDR3 nucleotides read TGTGCCAGCAGTTTAGGGACAGGGGGAATCTATAATTCACCCCTCCACTTT. The encoded protein is CASSLGTGGIYNSPLHF.

Written as DNA, the CDR3 is TGTGCCACCAGTCCGGGCGGGGCTCTCTCCTACAATGAGCAGTTCTTC. This codes for CATSPGGALSYNEQFF. The chain has TRBV24-1 and TRBJ2-1, with a possible D match to TRBD2 (6 bases). The CDR3 loop spans 16 amino acids. V was cut by 6 bases and J by 0 bases, with 14 bases left in between. The V gene's germline CDR1 is KGHDR and CDR2 SFDVKD.

This chain joins TRBV18 and TRBJ2-5; possibly TRBD2 for D (6 bases). V lost 2 bases and J 5 bases, leaving 12 bases between the germline ends. The CDR3 runs 14 residues. The V gene's germline CDR1 is KGHSH and CDR2 LQKENI. The CDR3 region is CASSPKGGMETQYF. The DNA for the CDR3 is TGTGCCAGCTCACCAAAAGGCGGGATGGAGACCCAGTACTTC.